Listed below are T cell receptor beta chains from one sample, sequenced in a study of blood T cells in healthy people across ages. A single record per CDR3 protein comes from TCRdb applying MiXCR to the 5' RACE reads. The sample records about 540,000 distinct CDR3 sequences, less than 25% being singletons. These sequences were also reported in another study, on T cells of mothers and their children.

The sequenced sample consisted of blood. All receptors derive from a boy younger than 18 in good health. Both conserved end residues are part of each CDR3. The D gene is left open where the match is weak. Clone size is stated in some rows and not others, as once, few, many or a class when expanded.

j_call v_call clone_size d_call cdr3_aa cdr3_nt
TRBJ2-7 TRBV14 many TRBD1 CASSIGQGFYEQYF TGTGCCAGCAGTATCGGACAGGGATTCTACGAGCAGTACTTC
TRBJ2-7 TRBV7-8 - TRBD2 CASSLEAGLADEQYF TGTGCCAGCAGCTTAGAAGCCGGACTAGCCGACGAGCAGTACTTC
TRBJ1-3 TRBV28 - - CASSLGGTTGNTIYF TGTGCCAGCAGTTTAGGTGGCACAACTGGAAACACCATATATTTT
TRBJ2-4 TRBV14 - - CASSRVGAKNIQYF TGTGCCAGCAGCCGGGTAGGGGCCAAAAACATTCAGTACTTC
TRBJ2-5 TRBV5-6 - TRBD1 CASSWTGWETQYF TGTGCCAGCAGCTGGACAGGGTGGGAGACCCAGTACTTC
TRBJ2-5 TRBV29-1 few - CSVHGHYPGETQYF TGCAGCGTGCATGGGCACTATCCGGGGGAGACCCAGTACTTC
TRBJ1-2 TRBV12-3/TRBV12-4 few TRBD1 CASSRGLFYGYTF TGTGCCAGCAGTAGGGGGCTCTTCTATGGCTACACCTTC
TRBJ1-1 TRBV28 - TRBD1 CASSSRTGTREAFF TGTGCCAGCAGTTCCCGGACAGGGACGAGGGAAGCTTTCTTT
TRBJ2-6 TRBV4-2 few - CASSQAVRADSGANVLTF TGTGCCAGCAGCCAAGCGGTCAGGGCCGACTCTGGGGCCAACGTCCTGACTTTC
TRBJ2-7 TRBV12-3/TRBV12-4 - TRBD2 CASSLSLAGDEQYF TGTGCCAGCAGTTTGAGCCTAGCGGGAGACGAGCAGTACTTC
TRBJ2-7 TRBV18 - - CASSRGSPSSYEQYF TGTGCCAGCTCAAGAGGTTCCCCGAGCTCCTACGAGCAGTACTTC
TRBJ2-5 TRBV5-1 few - CASGGPKETQYF TGCGCCAGCGGGGGGCCCAAAGAGACCCAGTACTTC
TRBJ2-1 TRBV29-1 few - CSASTSQTYYNEQFF TGCAGCGCCTCTACTAGCCAAACCTACTACAATGAGCAGTTCTTC